This TCR beta chain derives from a study of blood T cells in healthy people across ages. The study, taken as a whole, reports: Nothing was known about donor CMV status, and this possibly confounded expanded clonotype changes.

Between the trimmed V and J ends, which lost 2 bases and 2 bases, there was a span of 10 bases. The CDR3 extends over 14 amino acids. Germline-derived CDR1 and CDR2 are SGHRS and YFSETQ. Using a J-beta primer mix together with a sample-barcoded 5' primer, a second PCR was run for about 6 to 12 cycles. TCRdb passed the 5' RACE reads through MiXCR, listing each CDR3 protein once. The sample contains about 780,000 distinct CDR3 sequences, roughly 24% of which appear only once. This clonotype was picked up a small number of times. Its antigen is undetermined. The sample was also reused in another study, on T cells of mothers and their children. As that study records: Over 8 million reads per mother and approximately 3.2 million per child were obtained. A slight, non-significant increase in overlap was found for related mother-child pairs relative to unrelated pairs. Not a single persistent microchimeric T cell clone was detected.

The V call is TRBV5-1, the J call TRBJ1-2; D gene uncertain. Input material: blood. This TCR was sampled from a boy aged 5-17 years in good health. CDR3 protein: CASSFSQVNYGYTF. The CDR3 DNA sequence: TGCGCCAGCAGCTTTTCCCAGGTGAACTATGGCTACACCTTC.